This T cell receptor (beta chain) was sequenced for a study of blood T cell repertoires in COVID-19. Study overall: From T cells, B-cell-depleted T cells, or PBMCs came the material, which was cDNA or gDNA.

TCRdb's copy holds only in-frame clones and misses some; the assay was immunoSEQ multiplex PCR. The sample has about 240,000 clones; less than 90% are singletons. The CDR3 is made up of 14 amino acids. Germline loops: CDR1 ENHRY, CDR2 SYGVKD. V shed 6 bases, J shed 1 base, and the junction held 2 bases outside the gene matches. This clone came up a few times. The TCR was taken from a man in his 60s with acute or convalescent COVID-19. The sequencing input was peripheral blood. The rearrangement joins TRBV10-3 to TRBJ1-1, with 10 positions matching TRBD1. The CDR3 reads CAISGDRGNTEAFF. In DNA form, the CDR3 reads TGTGCCATCAGCGGGGACAGGGGGAACACTGAAGCTTTCTTT.